The T cell receptor beta chain under discussion was sequenced for a study of T cell responses to AZD1222 COVID-19 vaccine. The CDR3 runs 13 residues. Per the germline V gene, CDR1 is SGHRS and CDR2 is YFSETQ. V was cut by 7 bases and J by 1 base, with 9 bases left in between. Concerning this clone itself: Antigen unknown.

Profiling relied on immunoSEQ multiplex PCR, and the TCRdb table lists in-frame clones only, not all of them. The repertoire holds under 150,000 clones, with about 90% as singletons. Overall study findings and caveats: Sampled repertoires all dated from after the peak T cell response. It was only 6 or 7 AZD1222 recipients who were seropositive at baseline. A reported finding is that nearly half of spike-specific TCRs target unmutated variant regions. At 160-218 and 743-854, vaccine-associated CD4 TCRs were dominant, and they spanned spike.

The rearrangement joins TRBV5-1 to TRBJ2-1; D call uncertain. The TCR was taken from an adult in good health. The source was peripheral blood, collected on day 0 of AZD1222 vaccination. The CDR3 loop is CASSVGSYNEQFF. CDR3 sequence (DNA): TGCGCCAGCTCTGTCGGATCCTACAATGAGCAGTTCTTC.